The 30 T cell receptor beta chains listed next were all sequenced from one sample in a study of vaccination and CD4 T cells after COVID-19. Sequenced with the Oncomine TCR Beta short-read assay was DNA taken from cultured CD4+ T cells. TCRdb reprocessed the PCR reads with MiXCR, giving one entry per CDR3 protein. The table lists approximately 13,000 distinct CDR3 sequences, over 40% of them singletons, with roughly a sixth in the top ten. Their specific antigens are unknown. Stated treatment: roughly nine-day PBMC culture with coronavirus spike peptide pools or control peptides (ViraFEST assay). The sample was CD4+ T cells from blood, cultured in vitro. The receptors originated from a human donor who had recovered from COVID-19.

This chain's CDR3 is CASSGGTSGRVSDTQYF. In DNA, the CDR3 is TGTGCCAGCAGCGGTGGGACTAGCGGGAGGGTCTCAGATACGCAGTATTTT. This chain uses TRBV7-9 with TRBJ2-3; 16 bases line up with TRBD2. Germline values: CDR1 SEHNR, CDR2 FQNEAQ (reference sequence). The trim removed 5 bases at V and 4 bases at J, leaving 6 bases unmatched. The CDR3 sequence is 17 residues long.

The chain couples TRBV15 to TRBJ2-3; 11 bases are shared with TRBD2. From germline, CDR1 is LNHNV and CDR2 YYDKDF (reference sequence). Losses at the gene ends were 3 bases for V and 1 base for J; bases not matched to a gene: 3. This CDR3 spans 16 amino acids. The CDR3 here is CATSSLLAGGTDTQYF. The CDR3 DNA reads TGTGCCACCAGCAGTTTACTAGCGGGAGGCACAGATACGCAGTATTTT.

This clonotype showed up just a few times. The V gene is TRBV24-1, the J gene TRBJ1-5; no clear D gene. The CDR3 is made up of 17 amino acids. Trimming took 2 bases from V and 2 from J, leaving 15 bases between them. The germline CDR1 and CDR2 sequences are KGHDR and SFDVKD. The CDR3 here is CATSDSRKVQGNQPQHF. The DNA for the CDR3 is TGTGCCACCAGTGATTCAAGAAAAGTGCAGGGCAATCAGCCCCAGCATTTT.

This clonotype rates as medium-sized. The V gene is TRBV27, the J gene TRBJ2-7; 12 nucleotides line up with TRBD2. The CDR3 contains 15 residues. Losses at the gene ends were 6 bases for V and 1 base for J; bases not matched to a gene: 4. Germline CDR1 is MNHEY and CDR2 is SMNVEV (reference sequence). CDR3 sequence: CASRELAGGSYEQYF. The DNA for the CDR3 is TGTGCCAGCAGGGAACTAGCGGGAGGATCCTACGAGCAGTACTTC.

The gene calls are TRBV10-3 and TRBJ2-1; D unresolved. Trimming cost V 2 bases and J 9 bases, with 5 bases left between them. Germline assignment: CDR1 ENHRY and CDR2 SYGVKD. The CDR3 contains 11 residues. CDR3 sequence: CAISEVGEQFF. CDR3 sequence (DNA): TGTGCCATCAGTGAGGTGGGTGAGCAGTTCTTC.

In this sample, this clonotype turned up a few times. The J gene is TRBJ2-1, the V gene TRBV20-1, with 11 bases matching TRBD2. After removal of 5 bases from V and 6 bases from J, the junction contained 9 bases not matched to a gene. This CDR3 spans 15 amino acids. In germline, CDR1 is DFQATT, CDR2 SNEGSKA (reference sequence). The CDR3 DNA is TGCAGTGCTCCCGTAGCGGGAGGGCCCCCCAATGAGCAGTTCTTC. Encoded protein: CSAPVAGGPPNEQFF.

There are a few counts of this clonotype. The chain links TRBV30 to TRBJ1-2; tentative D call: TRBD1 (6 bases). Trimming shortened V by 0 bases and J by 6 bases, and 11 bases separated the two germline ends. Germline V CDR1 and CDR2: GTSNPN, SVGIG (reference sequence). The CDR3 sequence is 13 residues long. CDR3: CAWSVQGTNGYTF. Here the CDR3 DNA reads TGTGCCTGGAGTGTCCAGGGGACTAATGGCTACACCTTC.

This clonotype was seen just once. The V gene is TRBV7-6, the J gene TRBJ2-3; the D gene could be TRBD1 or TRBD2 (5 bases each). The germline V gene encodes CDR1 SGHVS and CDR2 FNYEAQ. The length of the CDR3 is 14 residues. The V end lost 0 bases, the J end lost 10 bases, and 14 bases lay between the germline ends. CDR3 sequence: CASSLASGPSAQYF. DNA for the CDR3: TGTGCCAGCAGCTTAGCGTCGGGGCCCTCCGCGCAGTATTTT. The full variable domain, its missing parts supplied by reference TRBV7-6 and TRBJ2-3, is GAGVSQSPRYKVTKRGQDVALRCDPISGHVSLYWYRQALGQGPEFLTYFNYEAQQDKSGLPNDRFSAERPEGSISTLTIQRTEQRDSAMYRCASSLASGPSAQYFGPGTRLTVL.

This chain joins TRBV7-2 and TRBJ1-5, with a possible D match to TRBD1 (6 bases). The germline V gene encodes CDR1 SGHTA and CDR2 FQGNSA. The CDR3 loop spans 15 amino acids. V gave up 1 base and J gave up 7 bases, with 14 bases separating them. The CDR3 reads CASSLEDRLGQPQHF. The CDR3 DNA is TGTGCCAGCAGCTTAGAAGACAGGTTGGGGCAGCCCCAGCATTTT.

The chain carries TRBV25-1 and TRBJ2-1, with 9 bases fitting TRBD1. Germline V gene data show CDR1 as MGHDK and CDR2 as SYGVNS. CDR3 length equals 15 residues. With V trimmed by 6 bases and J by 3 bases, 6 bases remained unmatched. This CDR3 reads CASRDPGQGYNEQFF. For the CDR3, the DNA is TGTGCCAGCAGGGATCCGGGACAGGGCTACAATGAGCAGTTCTTC.

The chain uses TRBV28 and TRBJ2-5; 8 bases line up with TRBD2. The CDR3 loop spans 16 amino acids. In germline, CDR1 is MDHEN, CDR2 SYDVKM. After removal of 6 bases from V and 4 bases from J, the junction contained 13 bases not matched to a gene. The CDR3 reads CASSPSPGRALETQYF. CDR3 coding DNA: TGTGCCAGCAGCCCGAGCCCCGGGAGGGCCCTAGAGACCCAGTACTTC.

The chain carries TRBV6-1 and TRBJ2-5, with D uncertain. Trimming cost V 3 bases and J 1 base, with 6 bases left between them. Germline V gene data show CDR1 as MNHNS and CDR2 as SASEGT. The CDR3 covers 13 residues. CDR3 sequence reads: CASSDGSQETQYF. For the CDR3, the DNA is TGTGCCAGCAGTGACGGCTCCCAAGAGACCCAGTACTTC.

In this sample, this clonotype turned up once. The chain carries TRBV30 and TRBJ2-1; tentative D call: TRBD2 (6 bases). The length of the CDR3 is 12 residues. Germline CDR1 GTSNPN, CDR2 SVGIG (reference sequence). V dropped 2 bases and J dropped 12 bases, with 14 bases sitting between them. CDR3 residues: CAWSSNSGLQFF. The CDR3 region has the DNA TGTGCCTGGAGTAGCAATAGCGGTCTGCAGTTCTTC.

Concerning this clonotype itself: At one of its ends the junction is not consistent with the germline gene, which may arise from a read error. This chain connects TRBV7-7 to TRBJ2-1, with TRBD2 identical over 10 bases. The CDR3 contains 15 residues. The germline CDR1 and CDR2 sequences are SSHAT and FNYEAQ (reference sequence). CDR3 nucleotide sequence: TGTGCTAGCAGTCCCGGGACTAGCGCAAACAATGAGCAGTTCTTC. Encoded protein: CASSPGTSANNEQFF. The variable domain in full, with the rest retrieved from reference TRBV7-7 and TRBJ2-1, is GAGVSQSPRYKVTKRGQDVTLRCDPISSHATLYWYQQALGQGPEFLTYFNYEAQPDKSGLPSDRFSAERPEGSISTLTIQRTEQRDSAMYRCASSPGTSANNEQFFGPGTRLTVL.

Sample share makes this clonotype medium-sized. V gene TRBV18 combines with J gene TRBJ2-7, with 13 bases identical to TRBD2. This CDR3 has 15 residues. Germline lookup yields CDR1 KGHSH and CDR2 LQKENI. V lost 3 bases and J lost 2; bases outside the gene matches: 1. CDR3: CASSPGLAGAYEQYF. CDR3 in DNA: TGTGCCAGCTCACCCGGACTAGCGGGGGCCTACGAGCAGTACTTC.

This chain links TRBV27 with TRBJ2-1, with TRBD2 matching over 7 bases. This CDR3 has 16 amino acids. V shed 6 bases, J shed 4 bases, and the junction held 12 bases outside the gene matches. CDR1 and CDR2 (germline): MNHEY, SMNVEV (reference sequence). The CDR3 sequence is CASSQRGGSRYNEQFF. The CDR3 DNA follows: TGTGCCAGCAGCCAACGGGGAGGGAGTAGATACAATGAGCAGTTCTTC.

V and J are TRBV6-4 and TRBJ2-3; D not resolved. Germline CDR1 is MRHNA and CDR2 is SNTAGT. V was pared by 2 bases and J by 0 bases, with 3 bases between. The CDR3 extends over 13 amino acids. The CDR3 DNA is TGTGCCAGCAGTGACGGGAGCACAGATACGCAGTATTTT. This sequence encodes CASSDGSTDTQYF.

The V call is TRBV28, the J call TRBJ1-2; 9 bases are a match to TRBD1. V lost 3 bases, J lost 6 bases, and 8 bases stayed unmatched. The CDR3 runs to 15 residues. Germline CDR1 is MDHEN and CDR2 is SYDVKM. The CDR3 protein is CASSFGDRDPDGYTF. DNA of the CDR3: TGTGCCAGCAGTTTTGGGGACAGGGACCCCGATGGCTACACCTTC.

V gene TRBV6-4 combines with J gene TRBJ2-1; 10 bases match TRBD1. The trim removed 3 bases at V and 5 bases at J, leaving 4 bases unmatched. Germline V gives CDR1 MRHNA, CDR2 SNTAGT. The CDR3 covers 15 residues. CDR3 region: CASSELGQGNNEQFF. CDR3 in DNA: TGTGCCAGCAGTGAATTGGGACAGGGGAACAATGAGCAGTTCTTC.

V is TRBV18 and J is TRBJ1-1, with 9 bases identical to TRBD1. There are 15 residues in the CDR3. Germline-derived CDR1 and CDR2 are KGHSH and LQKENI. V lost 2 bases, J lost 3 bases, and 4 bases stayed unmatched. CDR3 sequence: CASSPRDRDDTEAFF. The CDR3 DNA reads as TGTGCCAGCTCACCAAGGGACAGGGATGACACTGAAGCTTTCTTT.

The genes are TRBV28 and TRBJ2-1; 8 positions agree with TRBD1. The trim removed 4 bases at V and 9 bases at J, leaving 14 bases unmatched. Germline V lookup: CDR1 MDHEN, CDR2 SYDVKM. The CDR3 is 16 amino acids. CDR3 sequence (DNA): TGTGCCAGCAGTTCCACAGGCCGGGACAGGTGGTCTGAGCAGTTCTTC. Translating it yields CASSSTGRDRWSEQFF. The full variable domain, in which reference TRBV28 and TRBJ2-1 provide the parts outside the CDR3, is DVKVTQSSRYLVKRTGEKVFLECVQDMDHENMFWYRQDPGLGLRLIYFSYDVKMKEKGDIPEGYSVSREKKERFSLILESASTNQTSMYLCASSSTGRDRWSEQFFGPGTRLTVL.

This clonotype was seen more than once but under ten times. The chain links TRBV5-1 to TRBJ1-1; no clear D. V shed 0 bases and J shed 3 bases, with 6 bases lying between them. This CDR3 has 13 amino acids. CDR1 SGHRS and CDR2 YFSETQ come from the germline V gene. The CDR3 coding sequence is TGCGCCAGCAGCTTGGTCGGTTACACTGAAGCTTTCTTT. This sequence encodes CASSLVGYTEAFF. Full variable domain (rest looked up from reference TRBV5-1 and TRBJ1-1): KAGVTQTPRYLIKTRGQQVTLSCSPISGHRSVSWYQQTPGQGLQFLFEYFSETQRNKGNFPGRFSGRQFSNSRSEMNVSTLELGDSALYLCASSLVGYTEAFFGQGTRLTVV.

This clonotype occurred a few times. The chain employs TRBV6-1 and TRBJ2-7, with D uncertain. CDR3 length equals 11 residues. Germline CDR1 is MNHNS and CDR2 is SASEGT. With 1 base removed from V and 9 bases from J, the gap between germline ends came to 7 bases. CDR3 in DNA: TGTGCCAGCAGTGAAGGACTGTGGCAGTACTTC. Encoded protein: CASSEGLWQYF.

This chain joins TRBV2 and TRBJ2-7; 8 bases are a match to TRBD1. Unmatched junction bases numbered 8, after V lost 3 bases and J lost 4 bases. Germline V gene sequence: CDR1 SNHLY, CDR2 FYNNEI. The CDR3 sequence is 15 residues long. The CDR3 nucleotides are TGTGCCAGCAGTGATAGCCTGTACAGGGGGTACGAGCAGTACTTC. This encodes CASSDSLYRGYEQYF.

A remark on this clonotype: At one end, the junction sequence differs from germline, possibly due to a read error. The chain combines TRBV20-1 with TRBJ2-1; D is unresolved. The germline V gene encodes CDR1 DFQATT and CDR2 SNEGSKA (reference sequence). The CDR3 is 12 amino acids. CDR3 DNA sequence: TGCAGTGTTAGAGCACGTGGTAATGAGCAGTTCTTC. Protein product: CSVRARGNEQFF.

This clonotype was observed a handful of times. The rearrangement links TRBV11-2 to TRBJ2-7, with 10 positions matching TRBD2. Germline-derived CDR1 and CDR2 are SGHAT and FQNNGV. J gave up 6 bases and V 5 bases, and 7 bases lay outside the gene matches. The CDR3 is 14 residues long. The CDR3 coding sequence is TGTGCCAGCAGCAAAAGGACTAGCGGAGGCGAGCAGTACTTC. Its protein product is CASSKRTSGGEQYF.

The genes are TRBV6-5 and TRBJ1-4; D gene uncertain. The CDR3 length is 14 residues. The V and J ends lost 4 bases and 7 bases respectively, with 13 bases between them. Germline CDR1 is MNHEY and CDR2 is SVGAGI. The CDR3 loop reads CASSSQGSLEKLFF. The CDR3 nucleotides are TGTGCCAGCAGTTCCCAAGGATCGCTTGAAAAACTGTTTTTT.

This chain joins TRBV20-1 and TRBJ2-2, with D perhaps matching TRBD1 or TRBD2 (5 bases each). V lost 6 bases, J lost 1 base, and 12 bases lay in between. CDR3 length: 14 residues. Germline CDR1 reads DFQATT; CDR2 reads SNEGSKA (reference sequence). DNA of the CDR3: TGCAGTGCACCAAGGGACGGGAACACCGGGGAGCTGTTTTTT. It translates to CSAPRDGNTGELFF.

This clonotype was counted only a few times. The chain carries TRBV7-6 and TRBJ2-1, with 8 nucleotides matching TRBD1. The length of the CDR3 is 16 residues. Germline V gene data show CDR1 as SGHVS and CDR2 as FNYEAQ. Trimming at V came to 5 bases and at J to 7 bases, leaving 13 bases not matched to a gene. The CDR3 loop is CASSPVRRQGINEQFF. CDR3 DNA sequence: TGTGCCAGCAGCCCGGTGAGGAGACAGGGGATAAATGAGCAGTTCTTC. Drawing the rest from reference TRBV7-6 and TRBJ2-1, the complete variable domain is GAGVSQSPRYKVTKRGQDVALRCDPISGHVSLYWYRQALGQGPEFLTYFNYEAQQDKSGLPNDRFSAERPEGSISTLTIQRTEQRDSAMYRCASSPVRRQGINEQFFGPGTRLTVL.

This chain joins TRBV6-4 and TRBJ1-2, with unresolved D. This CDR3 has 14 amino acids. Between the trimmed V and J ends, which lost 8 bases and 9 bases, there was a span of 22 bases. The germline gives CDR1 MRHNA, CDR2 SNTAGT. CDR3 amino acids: CASLPPPNVIRYTF. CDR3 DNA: TGTGCCAGCCTTCCCCCCCCAAATGTGATTCGCTACACCTTC.